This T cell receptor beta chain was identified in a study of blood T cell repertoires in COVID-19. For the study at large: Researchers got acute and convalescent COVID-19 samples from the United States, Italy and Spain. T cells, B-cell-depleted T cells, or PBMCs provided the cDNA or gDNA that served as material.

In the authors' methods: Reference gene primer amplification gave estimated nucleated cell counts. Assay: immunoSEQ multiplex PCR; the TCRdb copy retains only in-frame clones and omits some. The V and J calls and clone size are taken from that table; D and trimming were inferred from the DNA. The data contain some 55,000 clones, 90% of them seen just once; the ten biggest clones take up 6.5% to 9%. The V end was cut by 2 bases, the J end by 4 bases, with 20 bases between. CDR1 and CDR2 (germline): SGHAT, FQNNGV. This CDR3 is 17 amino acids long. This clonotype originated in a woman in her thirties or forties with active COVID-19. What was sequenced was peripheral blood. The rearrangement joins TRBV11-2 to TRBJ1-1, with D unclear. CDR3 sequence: CASSLRQVTFVGTEAFF. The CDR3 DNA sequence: TGTGCCAGCAGCTTACGCCAGGTAACGTTTGTGGGCACTGAAGCTTTCTTT.